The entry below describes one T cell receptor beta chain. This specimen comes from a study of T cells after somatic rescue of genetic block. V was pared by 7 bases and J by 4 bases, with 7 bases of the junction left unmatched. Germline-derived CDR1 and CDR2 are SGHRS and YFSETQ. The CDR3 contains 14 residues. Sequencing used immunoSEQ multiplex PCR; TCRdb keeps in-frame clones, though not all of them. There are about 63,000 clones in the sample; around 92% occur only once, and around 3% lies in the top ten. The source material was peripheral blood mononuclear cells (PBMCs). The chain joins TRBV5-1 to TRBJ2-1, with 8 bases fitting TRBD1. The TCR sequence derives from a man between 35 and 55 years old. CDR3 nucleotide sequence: TGCGCCAGCGCTCCGGGACAGGTTTACAATGAGCAGTTCTTC. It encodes CASAPGQVYNEQFF.